This is a list of T cell receptor beta chains from one sample in a study of shared clonotypes between healthy human individuals. Measured with immunoSEQ multiplex PCR; TCRdb has only the in-frame clones, and not every one. Among about 1.5 million clones listed, 95% to 99% were seen once. Sequencing used naive CD4+ T cells sorted from blood. The receptors come from a man between 25 and 39 years old in good health. Each CDR3 is given with its conserved first and last residue. A D gene is named only where the DNA matches it firmly. The size of a clone is reported for some rows only, either as once, few or many, or as a class for expanded clones.

CDR3 DNA	CDR3 protein	clone size	J gene	D gene	V gene
TGCGCCAGCAGTCAATCCGGGACAAATTTCTATAGCAATCAGCCCCAGCATTTT	CASSQSGTNFYSNQPQHF	-	TRBJ1-5	-	TRBV23-1
TGTGCCAGTAGGTCCCACGGGAGCCAAGAGACCCAGTACTTC	CASRSHGSQETQYF	once	TRBJ2-5	-	TRBV19
TGTGCCAGCAGCTCCCGGACAGGTCGGGCTTCGGGTGAAAAACTGTTTTTT	CASSSRTGRASGEKLFF	-	TRBJ1-4	TRBD1	TRBV7-2
TGTGCCAGCTCACCACTGGGGGGTGACTACGAGCCCCAGCATTTT	CASSPLGGDYEPQHF	-	TRBJ1-5	-	TRBV18
TGTGCCAGCACCCGGGACGGGTACAATGAGCAGTTCTTC	CASTRDGYNEQFF	-	TRBJ2-1	-	TRBV6-6
TGTGCCAGCAGCTTCAGGGGACTAGCGCACTCTGGGGCCAACGTCCTGACTTTC	CASSFRGLAHSGANVLTF	-	TRBJ2-6	TRBD2	TRBV28
TGTGCCTGGAGCGGGGGGCCAGCCTCAGAGACCCAGTACTTC	CAWSGGPASETQYF	-	TRBJ2-5	-	TRBV30
TGTGCCAGCCGAAGCAGTGTTGGCTACAATGAGCAGTTCTTC	CASRSSVGYNEQFF	-	TRBJ2-1	-	TRBV11-2
TGTGCCAGCAGTGCCGGGGACACTGAAGCTTTCTTT	CASSAGDTEAFF	-	TRBJ1-1	-	TRBV2
TGTGCCAGCAGCGCCCAAGGGGGCCTGGAGACCCAGTACTTC	CASSAQGGLETQYF	once	TRBJ2-5	TRBD1	TRBV7-2
TGTGCCAGCAGCAACCGGGACAAGGGGTGGACCCAGTACTTC	CASSNRDKGWTQYF	-	TRBJ2-5	-	TRBV21-1
TGTGCCTGCCTAAAGGGCGGGAGCTTCGCAGATACGCAGTATTTT	CACLKGGSFADTQYF	-	TRBJ2-3	TRBD2	TRBV30
TGTGCCAGCAGCTTAGACACCGGGGAGCTGTTTTTT	CASSLDTGELFF	few	TRBJ2-2	-	TRBV5-4
TGCAGCGTTGGAGGGACAGTCTCCTACGAGCAGTACTTC	CSVGGTVSYEQYF	-	TRBJ2-7	TRBD1	TRBV29-1
TGTGCCAGCAGCTTGGTACAGGGGAGTGGAAAACTGTTTTTT	CASSLVQGSGKLFF	-	TRBJ1-4	TRBD1	TRBV5-4
TGTGCCAGCAGCGTAGCCGGGAGAGACACTGAAGCTTTCTTT	CASSVAGRDTEAFF	-	TRBJ1-1	-	TRBV9
TGTGCCAGCAGCTTAGTAGGGGGGGAGAATCAGCCCCAGCATTTT	CASSLVGGENQPQHF	once	TRBJ1-5	-	TRBV11-2
TGCGCCAGCGCCCAGGGGACAGGGTTTCTGGAGCAGTACTTC	CASAQGTGFLEQYF	-	TRBJ2-7	TRBD1	TRBV5-1
TGTGCCAGCAGCGTAGCTCAGGGCGCGGGCGAGCAGTACTTC	CASSVAQGAGEQYF	-	TRBJ2-7	-	TRBV9
TGTGCCAGCAGCCCTAAAACAAGACACCCTCAAGGGGAAAAACTGTTTTTT	CASSPKTRHPQGEKLFF	-	TRBJ1-4	-	TRBV27
TGTGCCAGCTCACCTTCCACCGGGGGCATTCAGTACTTC	CASSPSTGGIQYF	-	TRBJ2-4	-	TRBV18
TGTGCCAGCAGTCAACACTACTACGAGCAGTACTTC	CASSQHYYEQYF	-	TRBJ2-7	-	TRBV14
TGTGCCAGCAGCCGACGGATCGCCGCCTACGAGCAGTACTTC	CASSRRIAAYEQYF	-	TRBJ2-7	-	TRBV27
TGTGCCAGCTGGGGGGGGAAAGCGCCACCCCAGTACTTC	CASWGGKAPPQYF	-	TRBJ2-5	TRBD2	TRBV7-9
TGTGCCATCAGTGAAGACGGGGTTGCAGCGGGAGTAATCCCGGAGACCCAGTACTTC	CAISEDGVAAGVIPETQYF	-	TRBJ2-5	TRBD2	TRBV10-3
TGTGCCAGCAGTGTAATCTTCACAGATACGCAGTATTTT	CASSVIFTDTQYF	once	TRBJ2-3	-	TRBV2
TGTGCCAGCAGTCCATGGGAAGGGGCCGGGAATCAGCCCCAGCATTTT	CASSPWEGAGNQPQHF	-	TRBJ1-5	-	TRBV28
TGTGCCAGCACCTCCCCCGGGGGCATCACAGATACGCAGTATTTT	CASTSPGGITDTQYF	once	TRBJ2-3	-	TRBV7-9